This entry lists 29 T cell receptor beta chains sequenced from one sample in a study of cytomegalovirus exposure and HLA in healthy donors. A multiplex PCR was run with 60 Vbeta primers and 13 Jbeta primers. Generated by immunoSEQ multiplex PCR, the TCRdb table keeps only in-frame clones and is missing some. The profile shows 60,000 to 100,000 clones, over 70% of them singletons. Sequenced material: PBMCs. The receptors originated from a man aged 35 to 55 in good health and CMV-seronegative.

This chain uses TRBV7-8 with TRBJ2-1, with 9 positions matching TRBD1. Germline CDR1 reads SGHVS; CDR2 reads FQNEAQ. The length of the CDR3 is 14 residues. The V gene end was trimmed by 5 bases and the J gene end by 7 bases; junction bases not matched to a gene: 6. CDR3 protein: CASSPRQGENEQFF. The CDR3 DNA reads as TGTGCCAGCAGCCCCAGACAGGGGGAGAATGAGCAGTTCTTC. Drawing the rest from reference TRBV7-8 and TRBJ2-1, the complete variable domain is GAGVSQSPRYKVAKRGQDVALRCDPISGHVSLFWYQQALGQGPEFLTYFQNEAQLDKSGLPSDRFFAERPEGSVSTLKIQRTQQEDSAVYLCASSPRQGENEQFFGPGTRLTVL.

This chain uses TRBV10-3 with TRBJ1-1, with D possibly TRBD1 on 5 matching bases. This CDR3 spans 17 amino acids. CDR1 is ENHRY and CDR2 is SYGVKD in the germline V gene. V was cut by 0 bases and J by 4 bases, with 18 bases left in between. CDR3 in amino acids: CAISESAQSYGATEAFF. CDR3 DNA: TGTGCCATCAGTGAGTCGGCACAAAGTTATGGGGCCACTGAAGCTTTCTTT.

The chain has TRBV28 and TRBJ1-3; no clear D. Trimming took 7 bases from V and 3 from J, leaving 16 bases between them. This CDR3 region has 15 residues. Germline CDR1 MDHEN, CDR2 SYDVKM. The CDR3 nucleotides read TGTGCCAGCAACACGAGGCCGGGGTTTGGAAACACCATATATTTT. Its protein product is CASNTRPGFGNTIYF.

The rearrangement links TRBV12-5 to TRBJ2-5, with 7 bases lining up with TRBD1. The CDR3 is 14 residues long. Trimming at V came to 5 bases and at J to 2 bases, leaving 5 bases not matched to a gene. Germline V gene lookup returns CDR1 LGHNT and CDR2 FRNRAP. The CDR3 DNA sequence: TGTGCTAGTGGTCCGGGACAGCTTCAAGAGACCCAGTACTTC. Its protein product is CASGPGQLQETQYF. Full variable domain (outside the CDR3, taken from reference TRBV12-5 and TRBJ2-5): DARVTQTPRHKVTEMGQEVTMRCQPILGHNTVFWYRQTMMQGLELLAYFRNRAPLDDSGMPKDRFSAEMPDATLATLKIQPSEPRDSAVYFCASGPGQLQETQYFGPGTRLLVL.

The chain employs TRBV30 and TRBJ1-5; D remains ambiguous. The germline V and J ends were trimmed by 3 bases and 1 base, with 13 bases remaining between them. Germline values: CDR1 GTSNPN, CDR2 SVGIG (reference sequence). This CDR3 contains 15 residues. CDR3 residues: CAWSLGPKSNQPQHF. Written as DNA, the CDR3 is TGTGCCTGGAGCCTTGGGCCCAAAAGCAATCAGCCCCAGCATTTT.

The gene calls are TRBV7-8 and TRBJ2-1, with D possibly being TRBD2 (5 bases). There are 14 residues in the CDR3. V was clipped by 7 bases and J by 1 base, with 11 bases between them. The germline CDR1 and CDR2 sequences are SGHVS and FQNEAQ. DNA for the CDR3: TGTGCCAGCACCCCCAGCGGATCCTACAATGAGCAGTTCTTC. Amino acid sequence: CASTPSGSYNEQFF. Supplemented by reference TRBV7-8 and TRBJ2-1, the full variable domain reads GAGVSQSPRYKVAKRGQDVALRCDPISGHVSLFWYQQALGQGPEFLTYFQNEAQLDKSGLPSDRFFAERPEGSVSTLKIQRTQQEDSAVYLCASTPSGSYNEQFFGPGTRLTVL.

The chain employs TRBV5-6 and TRBJ2-2; D call uncertain. V was trimmed by 0 bases and J by 4 bases, leaving 13 bases between them. The CDR3 covers 16 residues. Germline V gives CDR1 SGHDT, CDR2 YYEEEE. The CDR3 region has the DNA TGTGCCAGCAGCTTGGAGTTTGGTAGCTCCACCGGGGAGCTGTTTTTT. Protein product: CASSLEFGSSTGELFF.

The chain carries TRBV19 and TRBJ2-6; the D is unclear. CDR3 length: 15 residues. Germline CDR1 reads LNHDA; CDR2 reads SQIVND (reference sequence). V lost 9 bases and J 0 bases, leaving 12 bases between the germline ends. The CDR3 sequence: CASRDPGSGANVLTF. For the CDR3, the DNA is TGTGCCAGCAGAGACCCGGGCTCTGGGGCCAACGTCCTGACTTTC.

The CDR3 sequence: CASSSIDRNTEAFF. CDR3 in DNA: TGTGCCAGCAGTTCCATAGACAGGAACACTGAAGCTTTCTTT. The chain employs TRBV28 and TRBJ1-1; a possible D gene is TRBD1 (5 bases). The length of the CDR3 is 14 residues. The V and J ends lost 4 bases and 1 base respectively, with 10 bases between them. Looked up from germline, CDR1 is MDHEN and CDR2 is SYDVKM.

J is TRBJ2-1 and V is TRBV25-1, with a tentative D call TRBD2 (7 bases). Trimming took off 8 bases at V and 7 bases at J, with 15 bases between the two ends. Germline values: CDR1 MGHDK, CDR2 SYGVNS. The CDR3 contains 13 residues. The CDR3 DNA sequence: TGTGCCAGCGAAATACAGGGAGGGAATGAGCAGTTCTTC. The encoded protein is CASEIQGGNEQFF.

This chain's CDR3 is CASSEQVPPNEKLFF. The CDR3 DNA is TGTGCCAGCAGTGAGCAGGTCCCACCTAATGAAAAACTGTTTTTT. This chain links TRBV27 with TRBJ1-4; D gene ambiguous. V gave up 5 bases and J gave up 3 bases, with 13 bases separating them. Germline CDR1 is MNHEY and CDR2 is SMNVEV (reference sequence). This CDR3 has 15 amino acids.

The rearrangement links TRBV27 to TRBJ2-7; 14 nucleotides align to TRBD2. This CDR3 has 18 amino acids. The junction had 16 bases not matched to a gene; V was cut back by 7 bases and J by 5 bases. The germline gives CDR1 MNHEY, CDR2 SMNVEV (reference sequence). The CDR3 nucleotides read TGTGCCAGCACTCTAAGGGGACTAGCGGGAGTCGGCGGCCACGAGCAGTACTTC. Its translation is CASTLRGLAGVGGHEQYF.

The chain uses TRBV10-3 and TRBJ2-5; TRBD2 is a possible D gene (6 bases). This CDR3 has 15 amino acids. The germline V and J ends were trimmed by 0 bases and 3 bases, with 11 bases remaining between them. Germline CDR1 reads ENHRY; CDR2 reads SYGVKD. The CDR3 region is CAISESEGREETQYF. In DNA, the CDR3 is TGTGCCATCAGTGAGTCGGAGGGACGGGAAGAGACCCAGTACTTC.

This clone was seen more than once but under ten times. The CDR3 is CASRNDRGIGQPQHF. The CDR3 DNA follows: TGTGCCAGTAGAAACGACAGGGGCATTGGTCAGCCCCAGCATTTT. The J gene is TRBJ1-5, the V gene TRBV19; 8 bases fit TRBD1. Germline CDR1 and CDR2: LNHDA and SQIVND (reference sequence). The V segment lost 6 bases and the J segment 6 bases; nucleotides outside the gene matches: 10. The CDR3 has 15 residues.

V gene TRBV9 combines with J gene TRBJ2-2, with TRBD2 as a possible D gene (6 bases). Trimming removed 0 bases from V and 6 bases from J, with 12 bases in between. The CDR3 loop spans 15 amino acids. Germline-derived CDR1 and CDR2 are SGDLS and YYNGEE. This chain's CDR3 is CASSVGLENAGELFF. For the CDR3, the DNA is TGTGCCAGCAGCGTAGGACTAGAAAACGCCGGGGAGCTGTTTTTT.

The chain couples TRBV7-2 to TRBJ2-1, with 7 bases identical to TRBD1. The CDR3 length is 16 residues. Germline-derived CDR1 and CDR2 are SGHTA and FQGNSA. With V trimmed by 5 bases and J by 2 bases, 9 bases remained unmatched. CDR3 in DNA: TGTGCCAGCAGCCCTAACCCCGGACAGGCCTACAATGAGCAGTTCTTC. It yields the protein CASSPNPGQAYNEQFF.

The chain uses TRBV28 and TRBJ1-2; 7 bases align to TRBD1. Germline loops: CDR1 MDHEN, CDR2 SYDVKM. J lost 4 bases, V lost 5 bases, and 10 bases had no gene match. The length of the CDR3 is 15 residues. CDR3 in DNA: TGTGCCAGCAGTAGTACAGGGGACGGTGGCTATGGCTACACCTTC. Translating it yields CASSSTGDGGYGYTF.

The chain joins TRBV6-1 to TRBJ2-7; 9 bases line up with TRBD2. V was pared by 2 bases and J by 5 bases, with 10 bases of the junction left unmatched. The germline V gene has CDR1 MNHNS and CDR2 SASEGT. This CDR3 region has 16 residues. DNA of the CDR3: TGTGCCAGCAGTGAAATACCGGGACTAGCTCTCAACGAGCAGTACTTC. Its translation: CASSEIPGLALNEQYF.

V is TRBV7-9 and J is TRBJ2-7, with D possibly being TRBD2 (5 bases). The CDR3 runs 14 residues. CDR1 and CDR2 (germline): SEHNR, FQNEAQ (reference sequence). V was cut by 3 bases and J by 1 base, with 10 bases left in between. The CDR3 nucleotides are TGTGCCAGCAGCTTCGACTACCTGTCCTACGAGCAGTACTTC. Amino acids: CASSFDYLSYEQYF.

This clone was seen a handful of times. The chain carries TRBV4-2 and TRBJ2-7; D perhaps matches TRBD2 (6 bases). Trimming took 1 base from V and 2 from J, leaving 12 bases between them. This CDR3 has 15 residues. Germline lookup yields CDR1 LGHNA and CDR2 YNFKEQ. CDR3 amino acids: CASSQGGGKTYEQYF. Here the CDR3 DNA reads TGTGCCAGCAGCCAAGGGGGCGGGAAGACCTACGAGCAGTACTTC.

This clone was seen only a few times. The chain carries TRBV6-6 and TRBJ2-7, with D unclear. CDR1 and CDR2 from the germline V gene are MNHNY and SVGAGI (reference sequence). V gave up 0 bases and J gave up 2 bases, with 11 bases separating them. The CDR3 length is 15 residues. The CDR3 region has the DNA TGTGCCAGCAGTTACTCGACGGAGTTCCCCTACGAGCAGTACTTC. Amino acid sequence: CASSYSTEFPYEQYF.

The chain couples TRBV19 to TRBJ1-1, with a tentative D call TRBD1 (5 bases). The CDR3 is made up of 17 amino acids. Germline CDR1 is LNHDA and CDR2 is SQIVND (reference sequence). The V gene lost 0 bases and the J gene lost 3 bases, with 17 bases spanning the gap. Here the CDR3 DNA reads TGTGCCAGTAGTATAGAAGGCCTGGGAGGGGCATACACTGAAGCTTTCTTT. This gives the protein CASSIEGLGGAYTEAFF.

The chain is built from TRBV5-6 and TRBJ2-6, with TRBD2 matching over 7 bases. With 5 bases clipped from V and 0 bases from J, the junction kept 14 bases outside the gene matches. The germline CDR1 and CDR2 sequences are SGHDT and YYEEEE. The CDR3 contains 19 residues. CDR3 nucleotide sequence: TGTGCCAGCAGGGGAGGGCTAGCGCCGCTTAACTCTGGGGCCAACGTCCTGACTTTC. Its protein is CASRGGLAPLNSGANVLTF.

The chain has TRBV6-1 and TRBJ2-7, with no clear D. Deletions cut 9 bases from V and 2 bases from J, with 11 bases between. CDR1 and CDR2 from the germline V gene are MNHNS and SASEGT. The CDR3 length is 12 residues. The CDR3: CASGGRTYEQYF. Here the CDR3 DNA reads TGTGCCAGTGGTGGTAGAACCTACGAGCAGTACTTC.

The genes are TRBV30 and TRBJ2-1; 8 bases fit TRBD2. After removal of 3 bases from V and 0 bases from J, the junction contained 4 bases not matched to a gene. This CDR3 contains 15 residues. Looked up from germline, CDR1 is GTSNPN and CDR2 is SVGIG (reference sequence). CDR3 protein: CAWRERGSSYNEQFF. Written as DNA, the CDR3 is TGTGCCTGGAGGGAGCGGGGGAGCTCCTACAATGAGCAGTTCTTC.

The V gene is TRBV27, the J gene TRBJ2-3; 8 bases are a match to TRBD2. The CDR3 runs to 16 residues. The V gene end was trimmed by 0 bases and the J gene end by 3 bases; junction bases not matched to a gene: 5. Germline loops: CDR1 MNHEY, CDR2 SMNVEV (reference sequence). The CDR3 here is CASSLSSGSITDTQYF. CDR3 bases: TGTGCCAGCAGTTTATCCAGCGGGAGTATAACAGATACGCAGTATTTT.

The chain carries TRBV2 and TRBJ2-5; TRBD1 aligns across 10 bases. This CDR3 has 14 amino acids. V was clipped by 6 bases and J by 4 bases; unmatched bases: 5. Germline CDR1 reads SNHLY; CDR2 reads FYNNEI. CDR3 sequence: CASSVDRGPETQYF. CDR3 in DNA: TGTGCCAGCAGCGTTGACAGGGGGCCAGAGACCCAGTACTTC. The variable domain in full, with the rest retrieved from reference TRBV2 and TRBJ2-5, is EPEVTQTPSHQVTQMGQEVILRCVPISNHLYFYWYRQILGQKVEFLVSFYNNEISEKSEIFDDQFSVERPDGSNFTLKIRSTKLEDSAMYFCASSVDRGPETQYFGPGTRLLVL.

The chain has TRBV7-6 and TRBJ2-2, with D tentatively TRBD2 (6 bases). Trimming took off 5 bases at V and 3 bases at J, with 13 bases between the two ends. The CDR3 is made up of 15 amino acids. Per germline, CDR1 SGHVS and CDR2 FNYEAQ. The CDR3 loop reads CASSPGSLYTGELFF. The CDR3 DNA reads TGTGCCAGCAGCCCCGGGAGTCTTTACACCGGGGAGCTGTTTTTT. Full variable domain (remainder filled in from reference TRBV7-6 and TRBJ2-2): GAGVSQSPRYKVTKRGQDVALRCDPISGHVSLYWYRQALGQGPEFLTYFNYEAQQDKSGLPNDRFSAERPEGSISTLTIQRTEQRDSAMYRCASSPGSLYTGELFFGEGSRLTVL.

This rearrangement joins TRBV9 to TRBJ1-2; a weak D match, TRBD1 (6 bases). The ends were cut back, 4 bases at V and 3 bases at J, with 19 bases in the middle. The CDR3 contains 16 residues. The germline CDR1 and CDR2 sequences are SGDLS and YYNGEE. This CDR3 reads CASSLAKTGLDYGYTF. DNA of the CDR3: TGTGCCAGCAGCCTAGCTAAAACAGGGCTTGACTATGGCTACACCTTC.